This T cell receptor (beta chain) was recorded in a study of identifying expanded T cells in peripheral blood. No infections or other immune events were documented during collection. J was trimmed by 4 bases and V by 4 bases; bases with no gene match: 4. The CDR3 has 14 amino acids. Germline V lookup: CDR1 SGHNT, CDR2 YENEEA. The assay was immunoSEQ multiplex PCR, and TCRdb's table has in-frame clones only and misses some. The profile covers about 86,000 clones, with 80% to 90% appearing a single time and around 4.5% taken by the ten largest. The sample comprised blood. The genes are TRBV11-3 and TRBJ1-2, with 9 bases lining up with TRBD1. The receptor's source is a person aged 18 to 70 in good health. The CDR3 is CASSYTGGSYGYTF. Written as DNA, the CDR3 is TGTGCCAGCAGCTACACAGGGGGCTCCTATGGCTACACCTTC.